The entry that follows covers one T cell receptor (beta chain) sequence. V lost 2 bases, J lost 1 base, and 3 bases stayed unmatched. The germline gives CDR1 SGHNT, CDR2 YYREEE (reference sequence). CDR3 size: 15 residues. Only in-frame clones appear in the TCRdb table, and some are missing; sequencing was by immunoSEQ multiplex PCR. The table includes around 180,000 clones, around 90% detected once. The sample originates from a study of blood T cell repertoires in COVID-19. Study information: Acute and convalescent COVID-19 specimens originated in the United States, Italy and Spain. T cells, B-cell-depleted T cells, or PBMCs provided the cDNA or gDNA that served as material.

This TCR derives from a human donor in a cohort sampled during active COVID-19. The specimen sequenced was peripheral blood. This sequence joins TRBV5-4 and TRBJ2-5, with 9 bases fitting TRBD2. The CDR3 region has the DNA TGTGCCAGCAGCTTCAGAGCGGGAGGCCAAGAGACCCAGTACTTC. Translating it yields CASSFRAGGQETQYF.